The clone carrying this TCR beta chain occurred once. This CDR3 is built from 14 residues. The sample originates from a study of multiple sclerosis patients with progressive multifocal leukoencephalopathy. Whole-study context: The control group, sampled over time, had multiple sclerosis, received natalizumab and did not develop PML.

Repertoires were generated with immunoSEQ multiplex PCR, while TCRdb's copy carries only in-frame clones and drops some. The sample consists of around 32,000 clones, approximately 92% of them appearing once. This sample's time point: before natalizumab initiation. Every listed patient previously received interferon beta; all PML patients were women. The V gene is TRBV23-1, the J gene TRBJ2-5, with a possible D match to TRBD1 (5 bases). The J call may be mistaken, given a closer DNA end match to TRBJ2-7. TRBV23-1 is reported as an ORF; its role is uncertain. Input material: PBMCs. This TCR derives from a man younger than 40 with multiple sclerosis. The DNA of the CDR3 is TGCGCCAGCAGTCAACCAGGGAATGCCTACGAGCAGTACTTC. Protein product: CASSQPGNAYEQYF.